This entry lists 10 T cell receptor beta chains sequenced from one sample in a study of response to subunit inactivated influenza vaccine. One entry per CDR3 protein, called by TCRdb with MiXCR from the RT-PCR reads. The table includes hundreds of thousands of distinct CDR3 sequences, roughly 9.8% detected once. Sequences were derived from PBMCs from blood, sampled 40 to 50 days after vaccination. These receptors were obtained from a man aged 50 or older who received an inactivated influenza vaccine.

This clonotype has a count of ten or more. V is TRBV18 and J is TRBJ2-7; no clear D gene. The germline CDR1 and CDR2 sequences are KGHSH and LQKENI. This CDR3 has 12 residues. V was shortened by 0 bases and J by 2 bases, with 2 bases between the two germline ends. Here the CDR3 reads CASSPPTYEQYF. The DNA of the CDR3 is TGTGCCAGCTCACCACCGACCTACGAGCAGTACTTC.

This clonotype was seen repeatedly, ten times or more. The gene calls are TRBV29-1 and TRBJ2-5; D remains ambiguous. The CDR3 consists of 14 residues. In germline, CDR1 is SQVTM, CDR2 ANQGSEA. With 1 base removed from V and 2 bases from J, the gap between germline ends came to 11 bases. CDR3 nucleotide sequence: TGCAGCGTTGAAGGGTCAGGTGATCAAGAGACCCAGTACTTC. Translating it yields CSVEGSGDQETQYF.

The CDR3 here is CASSLGAQNNEQFF. In DNA, the CDR3 is TGTGCCAGCAGCTTAGGGGCGCAAAACAATGAGCAGTTCTTC. The chain is built from TRBV7-9 and TRBJ2-1; no definite D call. The germline V and J ends were trimmed by 1 base and 5 bases, with 9 bases remaining between them. Germline CDR1 and CDR2: SEHNR and FQNEAQ (reference sequence). The CDR3 is 14 amino acids.

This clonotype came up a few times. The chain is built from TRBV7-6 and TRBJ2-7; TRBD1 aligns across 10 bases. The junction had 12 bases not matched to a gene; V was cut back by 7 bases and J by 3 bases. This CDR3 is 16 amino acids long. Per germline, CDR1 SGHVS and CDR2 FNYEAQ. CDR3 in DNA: TGTGCCAGCACCTTGGGGACAGGGGCCTCCTACTACGAGCAGTACTTC. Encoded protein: CASTLGTGASYYEQYF.

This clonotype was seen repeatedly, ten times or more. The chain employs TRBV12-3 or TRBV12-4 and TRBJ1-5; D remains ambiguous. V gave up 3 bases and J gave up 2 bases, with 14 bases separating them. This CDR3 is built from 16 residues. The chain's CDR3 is CASSFKPGVGNQPQHF. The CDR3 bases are TGTGCCAGCAGTTTTAAACCGGGTGTGGGCAATCAGCCCCAGCATTTT.

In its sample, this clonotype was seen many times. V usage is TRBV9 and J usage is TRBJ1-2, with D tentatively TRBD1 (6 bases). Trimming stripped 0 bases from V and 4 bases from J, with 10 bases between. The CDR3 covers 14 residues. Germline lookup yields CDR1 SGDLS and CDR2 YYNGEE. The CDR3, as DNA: TGTGCCAGCAGCGTAGGCCTAGGGGGCTATGGCTACACCTTC. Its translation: CASSVGLGGYGYTF.

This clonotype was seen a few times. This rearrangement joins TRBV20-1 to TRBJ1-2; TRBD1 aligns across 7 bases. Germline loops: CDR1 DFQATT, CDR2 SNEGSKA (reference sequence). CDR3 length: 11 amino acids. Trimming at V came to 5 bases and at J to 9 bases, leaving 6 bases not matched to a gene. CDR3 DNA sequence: TGCAGTGCTCCGCAGGGGGTCAGCTACACCTTC. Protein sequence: CSAPQGVSYTF.

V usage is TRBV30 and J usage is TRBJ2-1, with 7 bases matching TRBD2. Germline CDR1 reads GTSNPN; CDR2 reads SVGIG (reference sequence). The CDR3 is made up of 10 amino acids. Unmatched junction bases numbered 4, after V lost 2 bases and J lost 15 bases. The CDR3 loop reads CAWSKGGWFF. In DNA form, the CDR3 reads TGTGCCTGGAGTAAGGGAGGGTGGTTCTTC.

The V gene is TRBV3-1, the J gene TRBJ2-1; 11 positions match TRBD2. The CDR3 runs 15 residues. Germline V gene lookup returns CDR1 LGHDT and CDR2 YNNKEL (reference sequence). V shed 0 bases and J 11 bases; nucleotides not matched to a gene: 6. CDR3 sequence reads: CASSQERLAGTQQFF. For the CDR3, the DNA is TGTGCCAGCAGCCAAGAAAGACTAGCGGGGACGCAGCAGTTCTTC.

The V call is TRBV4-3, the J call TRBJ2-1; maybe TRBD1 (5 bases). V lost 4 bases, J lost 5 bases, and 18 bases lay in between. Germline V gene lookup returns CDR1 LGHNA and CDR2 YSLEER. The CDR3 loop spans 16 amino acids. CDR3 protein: CASSRSSLTVNNEQFF. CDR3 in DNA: TGCGCCAGCAGCCGCTCCTCATTGACAGTCAACAATGAGCAGTTCTTC.